This entry lists 7 T cell receptor beta chains sequenced from one sample in a study of cytomegalovirus exposure and HLA in healthy donors. Use of 60 Vbeta and 13 Jbeta primers characterized the PCR. Measured with immunoSEQ multiplex PCR; TCRdb has only the in-frame clones, and not every one. The repertoire has 150,000 to 200,000 clones, 85% of them found once; the top ten carry 1%. The sample comprised PBMCs. The receptors originated from a boy under 10 years old in good health and CMV-seronegative.

V gene TRBV9 combines with J gene TRBJ2-5; D is ambiguous. Trimming took off 4 bases at V and 3 bases at J, with 4 bases between the two ends. Germline V lookup: CDR1 SGDLS, CDR2 YYNGEE. The CDR3 spans 11 residues. The DNA for the CDR3 is TGTGCCAGCAGCTCAGAAGAGACCCAGTACTTC. Its protein product is CASSSEETQYF.

This clone was seen once. V gene TRBV5-4 combines with J gene TRBJ1-1; D unresolved. This CDR3 comprises 14 residues. V lost 4 bases and J lost 5, with 15 bases in between. Germline V gene sequence: CDR1 SGHNT, CDR2 YYREEE (reference sequence). The CDR3 sequence: CASSRRGRETEAFF. For the CDR3, the DNA is TGTGCCAGCAGCCGCCGGGGAAGAGAGACTGAAGCTTTCTTT.

V is TRBV6-5 and J is TRBJ2-7, with TRBD1 matching 8 bases. Germline V lookup: CDR1 MNHEY, CDR2 SVGAGI. V lost 4 bases, J lost 2 bases, and 10 bases stayed unmatched. The CDR3 totals 16 residues. This CDR3 is CASSSSRDRRTYEQYF. CDR3 sequence (DNA): TGTGCCAGCAGTTCGAGCCGGGACAGGCGTACCTACGAGCAGTACTTC.

The chain has TRBV13 and TRBJ1-2; 9 positions match TRBD1. After removal of 5 bases from V and 0 bases from J, the junction contained 4 bases not matched to a gene. Per the germline V gene, CDR1 is PRHDT and CDR2 is FYEKMQ (reference sequence). The CDR3 is 15 residues long. CDR3 region: CASSLRDRANYGYTF. The CDR3 bases are TGTGCCAGCAGCCTCCGGGACAGGGCTAACTATGGCTACACCTTC.

The chain is built from TRBV11-2 and TRBJ2-2, with D perhaps matching TRBD1 (6 bases). This CDR3 has 13 residues. Looked up from germline, CDR1 is SGHAT and CDR2 is FQNNGV. The V gene lost 5 bases and the J gene lost 3 bases, with 7 bases spanning the gap. The CDR3 reads CASSEGDTGELFF. In nucleotides, the CDR3 is TGTGCCAGCAGCGAGGGGGACACCGGGGAGCTGTTTTTT.

V is TRBV15 and J is TRBJ2-1; no reliable D call. The germline V gene encodes CDR1 LNHNV and CDR2 YYDKDF (reference sequence). The CDR3 covers 14 residues. With 3 bases removed from V and 7 bases from J, the gap between germline ends came to 13 bases. CDR3: CATSSVDSRNEQFF. Here the CDR3 DNA reads TGTGCCACCAGCAGCGTCGACTCTAGGAATGAGCAGTTCTTC.

The chain employs TRBV15 and TRBJ1-5; 7 nucleotides line up with TRBD1. CDR1 is LNHNV and CDR2 is YYDKDF in the germline V gene (reference sequence). The V and J ends lost 2 bases and 1 base, in that order; junction bases with no gene match: 5. This CDR3 spans 16 amino acids. CDR3 loop: CATSRQPTGSNQPQHF. For the CDR3, the DNA is TGTGCCACCAGCAGACAACCGACAGGGAGCAATCAGCCCCAGCATTTT.